Detailed here is one T cell receptor (beta chain). The antigen remains unidentified. All donors comprised healthy Caucasians. Trimming pared 7 bases from V and 4 bases from J, leaving 19 bases between. CDR1 is LNHDA and CDR2 is SQIVND in the germline V gene (reference sequence). CDR3 length: 15 amino acids. The sample comes from a study of identical twins. Broader study findings: There were fewer insertions in abundant cord blood beta clonotypes, but memory repertoires showed no such pattern. Among beta out-of-frame sequences, excess sharing between twins appeared weaker.

Through template switching, a universal primer site was introduced, and the cDNA contained unique molecular identifiers. TCRdb independently ran MiXCR on the 5' RACE reads; one entry per CDR3 protein. The table has about 100,000 distinct CDR3 sequences, 5.9% seen once. The origin of this receptor is a woman aged 50 to 60 in good health. The genes are TRBV19 and TRBJ1-1, with D maybe TRBD1 (5 bases). Sequenced material: memory T cells sorted from blood. CDR3 DNA sequence: TGTGCCAGTACACAAAATCCGGGGGGGAGCACTGAAGCTTTCTTT. Residues: CASTQNPGGSTEAFF.